These T cell receptor beta chains were read from a single sample in a study of STAT5B mutations in CD4+ large granular lymphocyte leukemia. Profiling relied on immunoSEQ multiplex PCR, and the TCRdb table lists in-frame clones only, not all of them. The table has tens of thousands of clones, 85% seen once. Sequencing was carried out using CD4+ T cells from blood buffy coats. All receptors derive from a human donor in good health. Both conserved end residues are part of each CDR3. A D gene is named only where the DNA matches it firmly. Clone size appears in some rows only: once, few, many, or a class for an expanded clone.

>-|TRBV28|13|-|TRBJ2-7
CASTGSERYEQYF
TGTGCCAGCACGGGATCCGAGCGCTACGAGCAGTACTTC
>-|TRBV19|14|-|TRBJ1-1
CASSIQGRVTEAFF
TGTGCCAGTAGTATACAGGGGAGGGTCACTGAAGCTTTCTTT
>-|TRBV28|13|-|TRBJ1-2
CASSFGQYYGYTF
TGTGCCAGCAGTTTTGGGCAGTACTATGGCTACACCTTC
>-|TRBV4-2|13|few|TRBJ1-6
CASSQERARVIHF
TGTGCCAGCAGCCAAGAAAGGGCGCGAGTCATCCACTTT
>-|TRBV7-6|13|few|TRBJ2-1
CASSPPSFAEQFF
TGTGCCAGCAGCCCCCCATCATTTGCTGAGCAGTTCTTC
>TRBD1|TRBV7-9|16|-|TRBJ1-4
CASSLAGRTGGEKLFF
TGTGCCAGCAGCTTAGCCGGCCGGACAGGGGGCGAAAAACTGTTTTTT
>-|TRBV6-1|15|-|TRBJ1-3
CASSERGHSGNTIYF
TGTGCCAGCAGTGAAAGGGGACACTCTGGAAACACCATATATTTT
>-|TRBV6-1|13|-|TRBJ2-3
CASSESLTDTQYF
TGTGCCAGCAGTGAGTCTCTCACAGATACGCAGTATTTT
>TRBD2|TRBV4-1|16|-|TRBJ2-1
CASSQNLAGGYNEQFF
TGCGCCAGCAGCCAGAACTTAGCGGGAGGTTACAATGAGCAGTTCTTC
>-|TRBV5-1|13|-|TRBJ2-2
CASSRGNTGELFF
TGCGCCAGCAGCAGGGGGAACACCGGGGAGCTGTTTTTT
>-|TRBV27|17|-|TRBJ2-3
CASSLIWSGGPTDTQYF
TGTGCCAGCAGTTTAATTTGGTCAGGCGGACCCACAGATACGCAGTATTTT
>-|TRBV25-1|14|once|TRBJ1-1
CASAGTWRNTEAFF
TGTGCCAGCGCTGGGACCTGGAGGAACACTGAAGCTTTCTTT
>-|TRBV7-2|15|-|TRBJ1-5
CASSIRGYSNQPQHF
TGTGCCAGCAGCATCAGGGGTTATAGCAATCAGCCCCAGCATTTT
>TRBD2|TRBV30|15|-|TRBJ2-1
CACWGGSRSYNEQFF
TGTGCCTGCTGGGGCGGGAGTCGTTCCTACAATGAGCAGTTCTTC
>-|TRBV6-5|14|-|TRBJ1-3
CASSSRDTRNTIYF
TGTGCCAGCAGTTCCCGGGACACCAGGAACACCATATATTTT
>TRBD2|TRBV5-1|15|few|TRBJ2-7
CASSLVTSGSYEQYF
TGCGCCAGCAGCTTGGTTACTAGCGGGAGCTACGAGCAGTACTTC
>TRBD1|TRBV2|13|-|TRBJ2-7
CASRMGQGNEQYF
TGTGCCAGCAGGATGGGACAGGGCAACGAGCAGTACTTC
>-|TRBV5-1|14|few|TRBJ1-5
CASSLGNSNQPQHF
TGCGCCAGCAGCCTGGGGAATAGCAATCAGCCCCAGCATTTT
>TRBD1|TRBV5-1|16|-|TRBJ1-3
CASSQGQKGSGNTIYF
TGCGCCAGCAGCCAGGGACAGAAGGGATCTGGAAACACCATATATTTT
>TRBD1|TRBV28|17|-|TRBJ1-5
CASSFTTSTGGNQPQHF
TGTGCCAGCAGTTTCACAACCTCTACAGGGGGAAATCAGCCCCAGCATTTT
>TRBD1|TRBV2|13|-|TRBJ1-5
CASSRDRNQPQHF
TGTGCCAGCAGCCGGGACAGGAATCAGCCCCAGCATTTT
>-|TRBV18|16|few|TRBJ2-1
CASSPQTGTYYNEQFF
TGTGCCAGCTCACCACAGACCGGGACTTACTACAATGAGCAGTTCTTC
>TRBD1|TRBV28|13|few|TRBJ1-2
CASSKTGGRGYTF
TGTGCCAGCAGTAAGACAGGGGGCAGGGGCTACACCTTC
>TRBD2|TRBV9|15|-|TRBJ2-1
CASSPSGGKYNEQFF
TGTGCCAGCAGCCCCTCCGGGGGGAAATACAATGAGCAGTTCTTC
>-|TRBV6-6|12|-|TRBJ2-5
CASRKDQETQYF
TGTGCCAGCCGGAAAGACCAAGAGACCCAGTACTTC
>-|TRBV5-1|13|-|TRBJ2-5
CASSFGGEETQYF
TGCGCCAGCAGCTTCGGAGGGGAAGAGACCCAGTACTTC
>TRBD1|TRBV2|15|once|TRBJ2-3
CASSFTGVSTDTQYF
TGTGCCAGCAGTTTCACAGGGGTTAGCACAGATACGCAGTATTTT
>TRBD2|TRBV7-2|16|few|TRBJ2-7
CASSHGTRTSNYEQYF
TGTGCCAGCAGCCACGGGACTAGAACTTCCAACTACGAGCAGTACTTC
>-|TRBV10-3|14|-|TRBJ1-5
CAISEDGGNQPQHF
TGTGCCATCAGTGAGGACGGGGGTAATCAGCCCCAGCATTTT
>-|TRBV19|15|-|TRBJ1-1
CASRERRGRKTEAFF
TGTGCCAGTAGGGAACGTCGGGGCCGAAAGACTGAAGCTTTCTTT